This record concerns one TCR beta chain sequence. Its antigen remains unknown. This entry is derived from a study of healthy donors' naive CD4 and CD8 T cells. Findings and limits, study-wide: Naive CD4+ and CD8+ cells reportedly differed in usage of most V and J genes.

Germline-derived CDR1 and CDR2 are SQVTM and ANQGSEA. This CDR3 has 11 residues. TCR libraries were built from about 500 ng of total RNA by linear amplification. TCRdb reanalysed the reads using MiXCR and keeps one entry per CDR3 protein. The sample contains roughly 200,000 distinct CDR3 sequences, about 70% of which appear only once. The receptor's source is a pool of human donors in good health; the sample pools cells from several healthy donors. The sample taken for sequencing was naive CD4+ and CD8+ T cells sorted from blood, pooled from several donors. This rearrangement joins TRBV29-1 to TRBJ1-1; D is uncertain. CDR3 nucleotides: TGCAGTCACCTCTCGGGGTCGGAAGCTTTCTTT. Protein sequence: CSHLSGSEAFF.